A selection of T cell receptor beta chains follows, all from one sample in a study of blood T cell repertoires in COVID-19. Produced via immunoSEQ multiplex PCR; TCRdb's table is partial and in-frame only. This table has 70,000 or so clones, around 80% appearing once. The material sequenced was peripheral blood. These receptor sequences come from a man over 45 with COVID-19, enrolled during active disease. Each CDR3 is given without its conserved first and last residue.

j_gene	v_gene	CDR3aa
TRBJ2-7	TRBV4-1	ASSQEGTGSYEQY
TRBJ2-5	TRBV5-6	ASRRGGGKETQY
TRBJ2-2	TRBV30	AWSAPGQGAGELF
TRBJ2-7	TRBV7-9	ASSLDRHEQY
TRBJ1-5	TRBV28	ASSIRTGNNQPQH
TRBJ2-7	TRBV5-5	ASSFRGRGLYEQY
TRBJ2-3	TRBV4-1	ASSQDPQDTQY
TRBJ2-1	TRBV11-2	ASSLVIGVLYNEQF
TRBJ2-5	TRBV6-5	ASSPQETQY
TRBJ1-5	TRBV28	ASSSLRGRQPQH
TRBJ1-2	TRBV5-6	ASSLSGRGGGYT
TRBJ1-1	TRBV4-1	ASSQGRQGLGGKAF
TRBJ2-3	TRBV29-1	SVDRTGRDTQY
TRBJ2-2	TRBV19	ASRRGTGAAGELF
TRBJ2-3	TRBV29-1	SVGLADTQY
TRBJ1-1	TRBV29-1	SVARGEAF
TRBJ2-1	TRBV7-3	ASSPTVRLAGGGGEQF
TRBJ1-2	TRBV9	ASSRPGVNYGYT
TRBJ2-7	TRBV10-3	AISDETQTYEQY
TRBJ2-1	TRBV19	ASSYSGGGEQF
TRBJ1-5	TRBV6-2/TRBV6-3	ASSPGGEGNQPQH
TRBJ2-7	TRBV9	ASSPDIPPYEQY
TRBJ1-4	TRBV7-9	ASSPGPGYNEKLF
TRBJ2-4	TRBV6-2/TRBV6-3	ASSYSNGASGRAGNIQY
TRBJ1-2	TRBV19	ASSSAGPLYGYT
TRBJ2-7	TRBV5-1	ASSPVAGSSYEQY
TRBJ1-4	TRBV6-6	ASSLQGAGEKLF
TRBJ2-7	TRBV5-1	ASSVGQGLEQY
TRBJ2-2	TRBV11-2	ASSPSRAGELF
TRBJ2-6	TRBV7-8	ASSPRDSSGANVLT
TRBJ2-7	TRBV5-1	ASSLGLAGDEQY
TRBJ2-6	TRBV9	ASSVQGAGANVLT
TRBJ1-1	TRBV2	ASTYSGMNTEAF
TRBJ1-6	TRBV19	ASKKENNSPLH
TRBJ1-2	TRBV12-3/TRBV12-4	ASSLTVNYGYT
TRBJ2-5	TRBV28	ASSPPGGVKETQY
TRBJ1-6	TRBV6-5	ASSYIGIPNSPLH
TRBJ2-1	TRBV24-1	ATSDWSGPGIGEQF
TRBJ2-2	TRBV7-3	ASSSRGGITGELF
TRBJ2-1	TRBV5-1	ASSLVGAWEQF
TRBJ1-6	TRBV5-6	ASSPTGGRGNSPLH
TRBJ1-3	TRBV12-1	ASSSLTGYTDTIY
TRBJ2-2	TRBV28	ASTGLGTGELF
TRBJ2-2	TRBV7-9	ASSSGSGELF
TRBJ2-7	TRBV5-6	ASSGGPAAYEQY
TRBJ2-1	TRBV5-6	ASTKGVRDEQF
TRBJ2-3	TRBV7-3	ASSLIGGAGAKGDTQY
TRBJ2-5	TRBV7-3	ASSLNGGQETQY
TRBJ2-1	TRBV11-2	ASSLWDRPYNEQF
TRBJ2-7	TRBV4-3	ASSYSGTGEYEQY
TRBJ1-1	TRBV2	ASSPDRITEAF
TRBJ1-2	TRBV19	ASSLDRGSYGYT
TRBJ1-5	TRBV7-3	ASSLARGQIISNQPQH
TRBJ1-2	TRBV6-5	ASSYSTLNLYGYT
TRBJ1-1	TRBV28	ASSLWVKLTEAF
TRBJ2-1	TRBV19	ASSTGLAGAGDNEQF
TRBJ2-7	TRBV6-5	ASSYSYGDYEQY
TRBJ2-7	TRBV5-1	ASSPEVGTYEQY